The 24 T cell receptor beta chains below were found in one sample sequenced in a study of shared clonotypes between healthy human individuals. Sequenced by immunoSEQ multiplex PCR; TCRdb stores in-frame clones only, minus some. This sample has millions of clones; around nine tenths occur once, and the top ten carry under 0.15%. Sequenced input: naive CD4+ T cells sorted from blood. Stated subset: CD45RA+ positively selected. The receptor source for this set is a man aged 18 to 30 in good health.

The chain has TRBV18 and TRBJ1-2, with no clear D. Germline V gives CDR1 KGHSH, CDR2 LQKENI. The CDR3 is made up of 14 amino acids. V lost 1 base and J 6 bases, leaving 12 bases between the germline ends. CDR3 DNA: TGTGCCAGCTCACCACTGTCTGAAGTTGATGGCTACACCTTC. This sequence encodes CASSPLSEVDGYTF.

This chain connects TRBV30 to TRBJ1-2; D uncertain. Looked up from germline, CDR1 is GTSNPN and CDR2 is SVGIG (reference sequence). V gave up 3 bases and J gave up 0 bases, with 8 bases separating them. CDR3 size: 13 residues. DNA for the CDR3: TGTGCCTGGAGACGGCCAGCTAACTATGGCTACACCTTC. It is translated as CAWRRPANYGYTF.

Only one count was recorded for this clone. The V call is TRBV5-1, the J call TRBJ2-5; 10 nucleotides line up with TRBD2. Germline CDR1 SGHRS, CDR2 YFSETQ. With V trimmed by 4 bases and J by 4 bases, 10 bases remained unmatched. The CDR3 contains 16 residues. The CDR3 reads CASSPGVAGGVETQYF. In DNA, the CDR3 is TGCGCCAGCAGCCCAGGGGTAGCGGGGGGAGTAGAGACCCAGTACTTC.

As concerns this clone: Within the sample, other DNA sequences also encode this same CDR3. The chain is built from TRBV5-1 and TRBJ1-4, with D perhaps matching TRBD1 (6 bases). This CDR3 is built from 15 residues. The ends were cut back, 4 bases at V and 0 bases at J, with 10 bases in the middle. Per germline, CDR1 SGHRS and CDR2 YFSETQ. The CDR3, as DNA: TGCGCCAGCAGCCTGAAGGGGGCAACTAATGAAAAACTGTTTTTT. It specifies CASSLKGATNEKLFF.

The rearrangement joins TRBV18 to TRBJ1-6, with D maybe TRBD1 (6 bases). The CDR3 sequence is 18 residues long. V shed 1 base and J shed 0 bases, with 13 bases lying between them. Germline loops: CDR1 KGHSH, CDR2 LQKENI. CDR3 DNA sequence: TGTGCCAGCTCACCACTCGGACAGTCGAGCTCCTATAATTCACCCCTCCACTTT. Translation gives CASSPLGQSSSYNSPLHF.

V is TRBV29-1 and J is TRBJ1-2; the match to TRBD1 covers 8 bases. Germline CDR1 and CDR2: SQVTM and ANQGSEA. The CDR3 is 13 amino acids. V was clipped by 7 bases and J by 4 bases; unmatched bases: 8. CDR3 in DNA: TGCAGCGCTCCAGGGGGCTCGGGCTATGGCTACACCTTC. Amino acid sequence: CSAPGGSGYGYTF.

The rearrangement uses TRBV6-1 and TRBJ1-5, with unresolved D. CDR3 length: 16 residues. Trimming stripped 2 bases from V and 2 bases from J, with 13 bases between. CDR1 and CDR2 (germline): MNHNS, SASEGT. In DNA form, the CDR3 reads TGTGCCAGCAGTGAAATAGGAGGGCTGGGCAATCAGCCCCAGCATTTT. Translation: CASSEIGGLGNQPQHF.

Points on this clone: The sample contains more than one DNA sequence encoding this CDR3. V gene TRBV5-4 combines with J gene TRBJ2-7, with no clear D. In germline, CDR1 is SGHNT, CDR2 YYREEE (reference sequence). The CDR3 is made up of 11 amino acids. V was trimmed by 0 bases and J by 7 bases, leaving 5 bases between them. The DNA for the CDR3 is TGTGCCAGCAGCTTGGAGAGGGAGCAGTACTTC. Translating gives CASSLEREQYF.

In this sample, this clone turned up once. V is TRBV6-5 and J is TRBJ2-2; the D is unclear. Trimming took 2 bases from V and 0 from J, leaving 4 bases between them. The germline gives CDR1 MNHEY, CDR2 SVGAGI. This CDR3 has 14 amino acids. The CDR3 coding sequence is TGTGCCAGCAGTTACAGATCGAACACCGGGGAGCTGTTTTTT. It yields the protein CASSYRSNTGELFF.

V is TRBV19 and J is TRBJ1-1, with D unresolved. Trimming shortened V by 5 bases and J by 6 bases, and 19 bases separated the two germline ends. This CDR3 contains 15 residues. CDR1 is LNHDA, CDR2 SQIVND, per germline (reference sequence). CDR3: CASSANPLGSAEAFF. CDR3 nucleotides: TGTGCCAGTAGTGCGAACCCCCTGGGGTCTGCTGAAGCTTTCTTT.

This clone was seen just once. The CDR3, as DNA: TGCGCCAGCAGCCGCTCGGGACTGGGGGGTGATGAAAAACTGTTTTTT. Protein sequence: CASSRSGLGGDEKLFF. This rearrangement joins TRBV4-1 to TRBJ1-4; the D gene is possibly TRBD1 (5 bases). In germline, CDR1 is MGHRA, CDR2 YSYEKL. Trimming removed 4 bases from V and 6 bases from J, with 18 bases in between. The CDR3 is 16 amino acids.

A single count supports this clone. This specimen includes other DNA sequences encoding the same CDR3. The V gene is TRBV5-8, the J gene TRBJ2-3; D call uncertain. CDR1 is SGHTS and CDR2 is YDEGEE in the germline V gene. Trimming took 0 bases from V and 0 from J, leaving 8 bases between them. The CDR3 spans 15 residues. The CDR3 reads CASSLGGASTDTQYF. For the CDR3, the DNA is TGTGCCAGCAGCTTGGGGGGTGCTAGCACAGATACGCAGTATTTT.

This clone was observed a single time. The rearrangement uses TRBV7-2 and TRBJ1-4, with D hard to call. The CDR3 sequence is 15 residues long. The ends were cut back, 5 bases at V and 0 bases at J, with 10 bases in the middle. Germline CDR1 SGHTA, CDR2 FQGNSA. The DNA of the CDR3 is TGTGCCAGCAGCCCTCGCGTCACAACTAATGAAAAACTGTTTTTT. This gives the protein CASSPRVTTNEKLFF.

Remarks on this clone: The sample contains more than one DNA sequence encoding this CDR3. The J gene is TRBJ1-5, the V gene TRBV6-1; unclear D gene. The germline CDR1 and CDR2 sequences are MNHNS and SASEGT. The CDR3 extends over 12 amino acids. V lost 3 bases, J lost 5 bases, and 5 bases lay in between. CDR3 nucleotide sequence: TGTGCCAGCAGTGATTTCGATCAGCCCCAGCATTTT. Its protein product is CASSDFDQPQHF.

CDR3 residues: CASSFRTSGDQETQYF. The CDR3 DNA reads as TGTGCCAGCAGCTTTCGGACTAGCGGGGATCAAGAGACCCAGTACTTC. The rearrangement links TRBV7-8 to TRBJ2-5, with 12 bases matching TRBD2. The length of the CDR3 is 16 residues. With 3 bases clipped from V and 2 bases from J, the junction kept 4 bases outside the gene matches. The germline gives CDR1 SGHVS, CDR2 FQNEAQ. Together with reference TRBV7-8 and TRBJ2-5, the CDR3 gives the full variable domain: GAGVSQSPRYKVAKRGQDVALRCDPISGHVSLFWYQQALGQGPEFLTYFQNEAQLDKSGLPSDRFFAERPEGSVSTLKIQRTQQEDSAVYLCASSFRTSGDQETQYFGPGTRLLVL.

This chain connects TRBV29-1 to TRBJ1-1; D remains unclear. Per the germline V gene, CDR1 is SQVTM and CDR2 is ANQGSEA. The CDR3 runs 13 residues. V was cut by 3 bases and J by 4 bases, with 12 bases left in between. The CDR3 DNA is TGCAGCGTTGACGAGGGCTGGAGCACTGAAGCTTTCTTT. Protein: CSVDEGWSTEAFF.

The rearrangement links TRBV5-1 to TRBJ2-1; 10 bases are shared with TRBD2. CDR1 and CDR2 from the germline V gene are SGHRS and YFSETQ. J gave up 0 bases and V 5 bases, and 5 bases lay outside the gene matches. This CDR3 has 16 residues. This CDR3 is CASSLAGGHSYNEQFF. Here the CDR3 DNA reads TGCGCCAGCAGTTTAGCGGGAGGCCACTCCTACAATGAGCAGTTCTTC.

The V and J genes are TRBV5-5 and TRBJ2-7; D remains unclear. Trimming removed 2 bases from V and 6 bases from J, with 6 bases in between. Germline-derived CDR1 and CDR2 are SGHKS and YYEKEE (reference sequence). The CDR3 is 11 amino acids. CDR3 nucleotides: TGTGCCAGCAGCTTATTAACCGAGCAGTACTTC. This gives the protein CASSLLTEQYF. Filled out from reference TRBV5-5 and TRBJ2-7, the complete variable domain reads DAGVTQSPTHLIKTRGQQVTLRCSPISGHKSVSWYQQVLGQGPQFIFQYYEKEERGRGNFPDRFSARQFPNYSSELNVNALLLGDSALYLCASSLLTEQYFGPGTRLTVT.

This chain uses TRBV19 with TRBJ1-4; weak D call: TRBD1 (5 bases). Germline V gene sequence: CDR1 LNHDA, CDR2 SQIVND (reference sequence). Trimming took 3 bases from V and 7 from J, leaving 12 bases between them. The CDR3 loop spans 14 amino acids. The CDR3 sequence: CASSIRDGVEKLFF. The CDR3 DNA follows: TGTGCCAGTAGTATCCGGGACGGCGTTGAAAAACTGTTTTTT.

This sequence joins TRBV7-6 and TRBJ1-2; D unclear. The CDR3 totals 12 residues. The germline gives CDR1 SGHVS, CDR2 FNYEAQ. V dropped 3 bases and J dropped 5 bases, with 7 bases sitting between them. The CDR3: CASSLEGYGYTF. CDR3 nucleotide sequence: TGTGCCAGCAGCTTGGAGGGTTATGGCTACACCTTC.

The chain combines TRBV11-2 with TRBJ2-2, with D unclear. Germline-derived CDR1 and CDR2 are SGHAT and FQNNGV. The CDR3 is 14 amino acids. V was shortened by 1 base and J by 5 bases, with 8 bases between the two germline ends. CDR3 sequence (DNA): TGTGCCAGCAGCTTAGTTTTGCGAACCGGGGAGCTGTTTTTT. Translating gives CASSLVLRTGELFF. The whole variable domain, filled in from reference TRBV11-2 and TRBJ2-2, reads EAGVAQSPRYKIIEKRQSVAFWCNPISGHATLYWYQQILGQGPKLLIQFQNNGVVDDSQLPKDRFSAERLKGVDSTLKIQPAKLEDSAVYLCASSLVLRTGELFFGEGSRLTVL.

The chain carries TRBV11-2 and TRBJ2-4; no firm D call. This CDR3 has 18 amino acids. Germline V gene data show CDR1 as SGHAT and CDR2 as FQNNGV. V was shortened by 5 bases and J by 0 bases, with 20 bases between the two germline ends. The CDR3 spells CASSRRDKTLLAKNIQYF. Written as DNA, the CDR3 is TGTGCCAGCAGCCGTAGGGATAAAACTTTACTAGCCAAAAACATTCAGTACTTC.

This rearrangement joins TRBV6-1 to TRBJ2-3; no reliable D call. CDR3 size: 17 residues. V lost 2 bases and J 2 bases, leaving 17 bases between the germline ends. Germline CDR1 and CDR2: MNHNS and SASEGT. The CDR3 region is CASSELASPPSTDTQYF. As DNA, the CDR3 is TGTGCCAGCAGTGAACTGGCCAGTCCACCATCCACAGATACGCAGTATTTT.

J is TRBJ2-2 and V is TRBV5-8; 7 bases are a match to TRBD1. This CDR3 is built from 14 residues. CDR1 is SGHTS and CDR2 is YDEGEE in the germline V gene. Trimming removed 7 bases from V and 0 bases from J; junction bases left unmatched: 3. The CDR3 sequence: CASDREPNTGELFF. CDR3 sequence (DNA): TGTGCCAGCGACAGGGAACCGAACACCGGGGAGCTGTTTTTT.